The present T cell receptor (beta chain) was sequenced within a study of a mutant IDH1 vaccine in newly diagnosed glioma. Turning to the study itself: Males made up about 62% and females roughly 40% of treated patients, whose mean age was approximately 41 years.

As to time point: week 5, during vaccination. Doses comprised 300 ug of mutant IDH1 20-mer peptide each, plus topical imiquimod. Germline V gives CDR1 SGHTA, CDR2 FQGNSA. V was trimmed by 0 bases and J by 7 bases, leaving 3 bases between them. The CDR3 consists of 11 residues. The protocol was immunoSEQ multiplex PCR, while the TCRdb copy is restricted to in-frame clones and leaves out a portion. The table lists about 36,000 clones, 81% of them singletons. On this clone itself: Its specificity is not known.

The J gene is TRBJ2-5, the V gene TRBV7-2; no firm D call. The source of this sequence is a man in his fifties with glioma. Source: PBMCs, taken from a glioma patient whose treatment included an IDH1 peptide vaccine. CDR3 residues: CASSLAGTQYF. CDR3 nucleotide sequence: TGTGCCAGCAGCTTAGCCGGGACCCAGTACTTC.